What follows is one TCR beta chain and its context. The antigen remains undetermined. This sample was included in a study of monozygotic twins with inflammatory bowel disease. The UMIs carried a 6-nucleotide sample barcode, and they were added by template switching. For each CDR3 protein, TCRdb gives one entry from its re-call of the 5' RACE reads, without DNA. This repertoire includes 400,000 or so distinct CDR3 sequences. The CDR3 length is 16 residues. Germline V gene data show CDR1 as SEHNR and CDR2 as FQNEAQ (reference sequence). The study's findings and limits: Healthy twins shared more clonotypes with others than IBD patients, most markedly active ones.

Sequenced sample: blood. The gene calls are TRBV7-9 and TRBJ2-3; checking the TCRdb D call of TRBD2 is not possible without DNA. This receptor was identified in a human donor with ulcerative colitis or Crohn's disease, or a healthy co-twin of an affected twin (not recorded which). Here the CDR3 reads CASSLGERGITDTQYF.